A selection of T cell receptor beta chains follows, all from one sample in a study of blood T cells in healthy people across ages. TCRdb called the 5' RACE reads again in MiXCR, with one record for every CDR3 protein. The data hold about a million distinct CDR3 sequences, with less than 45% observed a single time. Sequenced material: blood. These receptors were taken from a man younger than 30 in good health. Each CDR3 is given with its conserved first and last residue. A D gene is named only where the DNA matches it firmly. Size values are once, few and many counts, or a class for expanded clones, and some rows have none.

abundance: few
v_gene: TRBV4-3
len: 16
j_gene: TRBJ1-4
d_gene: TRBD1
CDR3nt: TGCGCCAGCAGCCCAAATGCGTGGGACAGCTATGAAAAACTGTTTTTT
CDR3aa: CASSPNAWDSYEKLFF

abundance: once
v_gene: TRBV7-2
len: 15
j_gene: TRBJ2-1
d_gene: NA
CDR3nt: TGTGCCAGCAGCTTTTCTAGCGCGCCCTACAATGAGCAGTTCTTC
CDR3aa: CASSFSSAPYNEQFF

abundance: NA
v_gene: TRBV18
len: 17
j_gene: TRBJ2-3
d_gene: TRBD1
CDR3nt: TGTGCCAGCTCACCTCTTGTGACAGGGTCGGGACCAGATACGCAGTATTTT
CDR3aa: CASSPLVTGSGPDTQYF

abundance: few
v_gene: TRBV7-3
len: 12
j_gene: TRBJ1-2
d_gene: NA
CDR3nt: TGTGCCAGCAGCTTAAATCAGGGCGGCTACACCTTC
CDR3aa: CASSLNQGGYTF

abundance: NA
v_gene: TRBV28
len: 15
j_gene: TRBJ2-1
d_gene: NA
CDR3nt: TGTGCCAGCAGAAAGGGTAGCCGGGGCAAAGAGACCCAGTTCTTC
CDR3aa: CASRKGSRGKETQFF

abundance: NA
v_gene: TRBV6-5
len: 13
j_gene: TRBJ2-3
d_gene: NA
CDR3nt: TGTGCCAGCCTGTCGGGACTCACAGATACGCAGTATTTT
CDR3aa: CASLSGLTDTQYF

abundance: NA
v_gene: TRBV29-1
len: 15
j_gene: TRBJ2-2
d_gene: NA
CDR3nt: TGCAGCGTTGCCTATGGGACAAGGAACACCGGGGAGCTGTTTTTT
CDR3aa: CSVAYGTRNTGELFF

abundance: NA
v_gene: TRBV9
len: 16
j_gene: TRBJ2-3
d_gene: TRBD2
CDR3nt: TGTGCCAGCAGCGTAGGGGGCGGGGGGAACACAGATACGCAGTATTTT
CDR3aa: CASSVGGGGNTDTQYF

abundance: many
v_gene: TRBV4-1
len: 13
j_gene: TRBJ1-2
d_gene: NA
CDR3nt: TGCGCCAGCAGCCAAGCCCAACACTATGGCTACACCTTC
CDR3aa: CASSQAQHYGYTF

abundance: few
v_gene: TRBV12-3/TRBV12-4
len: 16
j_gene: TRBJ1-5
d_gene: TRBD1
CDR3nt: TGTGCCAGCAGTTACGGGACAGCGTATAGCAATCAGCCCCAGCATTTT
CDR3aa: CASSYGTAYSNQPQHF

abundance: NA
v_gene: TRBV7-2
len: 14
j_gene: TRBJ1-2
d_gene: NA
CDR3nt: TGTGCCAGCAGCCGGACCCTTCGTGAGTATGGCTACACCTTC
CDR3aa: CASSRTLREYGYTF

abundance: NA
v_gene: TRBV5-1
len: 14
j_gene: TRBJ2-2
d_gene: NA
CDR3nt: TGCGCCAGCAACGGAGGGGGAAACACCGGGGAGCTGTTTTTT
CDR3aa: CASNGGGNTGELFF

abundance: once
v_gene: TRBV7-6
len: 18
j_gene: TRBJ2-2
d_gene: TRBD2
CDR3nt: TGTGCCAGCAGCGATCTAGCGGGGGGCAAAATGAACACCGGGGAGCTGTTTTTT
CDR3aa: CASSDLAGGKMNTGELFF

abundance: NA
v_gene: TRBV7-2
len: 18
j_gene: TRBJ2-4
d_gene: NA
CDR3nt: TGTGCCAGCAGCTTAAGGGAGGCACAGGGAATTGGTGAAAACATTCAGTACTTC
CDR3aa: CASSLREAQGIGENIQYF

abundance: NA
v_gene: TRBV6-2/TRBV6-3
len: 17
j_gene: TRBJ2-1
d_gene: TRBD2
CDR3nt: TGTGCCAGCAGTCTACGACTAGCGGGGGGGCAAAGAAATGAGCAGTTCTTC
CDR3aa: CASSLRLAGGQRNEQFF

abundance: NA
v_gene: TRBV21-1
len: 17
j_gene: TRBJ2-7
d_gene: NA
CDR3nt: TGTGCCAGCAGCAAAGTGGTCAGGGGGTTTCGGAAATACGAGCAGTACTTC
CDR3aa: CASSKVVRGFRKYEQYF

abundance: few
v_gene: TRBV20-1
len: 13
j_gene: TRBJ1-2
d_gene: NA
CDR3nt: TGCAGTGCTGCTCAACGGGCAGTGCATGGCTACACCTTC
CDR3aa: CSAAQRAVHGYTF

abundance: NA
v_gene: TRBV18
len: 17
j_gene: TRBJ1-1
d_gene: NA
CDR3nt: TGTGCCAGCTCACCAAGTGTCCCGGCGATCATGAACACTGAAGCTTTCTTT
CDR3aa: CASSPSVPAIMNTEAFF

abundance: NA
v_gene: TRBV10-3
len: 15
j_gene: TRBJ2-5
d_gene: NA
CDR3nt: TGTGCCATCAGTGAGACAGAGACGGGAAAAGAGACCCAGTACTTC
CDR3aa: CAISETETGKETQYF

abundance: NA
v_gene: TRBV12-3/TRBV12-4
len: 14
j_gene: TRBJ1-6
d_gene: NA
CDR3nt: TGTGCCAGCAGTTTCCGTGGACGAAGCGGTCCCCTCCACTTT
CDR3aa: CASSFRGRSGPLHF

abundance: NA
v_gene: TRBV28
len: 14
j_gene: TRBJ1-4
d_gene: NA
CDR3nt: TGTGCCAGCAGTGCTTTGGCCCTAAATGAAAAACTGTTTTTT
CDR3aa: CASSALALNEKLFF

abundance: many
v_gene: TRBV12-3/TRBV12-4
len: 14
j_gene: TRBJ1-5
d_gene: NA
CDR3nt: TGTGCCAGCAGTTTTATGGGGGGCAATCAGCCCCAGCATTTT
CDR3aa: CASSFMGGNQPQHF

abundance: NA
v_gene: TRBV2
len: 13
j_gene: TRBJ2-5
d_gene: NA
CDR3nt: TGTGCCAGCGGATACAGGTACCAAGAGACCCAGTACTTC
CDR3aa: CASGYRYQETQYF

abundance: few
v_gene: TRBV7-9
len: 10
j_gene: TRBJ1-2
d_gene: NA
CDR3nt: TGTGCCAGCAGCTCCGATGGCTACACCTTC
CDR3aa: CASSSDGYTF

abundance: few
v_gene: TRBV4-3
len: 14
j_gene: TRBJ2-1
d_gene: TRBD2
CDR3nt: TGCGCCAGCAGCTTACTAGCGGACTACAATGAGCAGTTCTTC
CDR3aa: CASSLLADYNEQFF

abundance: once
v_gene: TRBV18
len: 15
j_gene: TRBJ2-7
d_gene: NA
CDR3nt: TGTGCCAGCTCACCTCTAGTTTCTCTACCCTACGAGCAGTACTTC
CDR3aa: CASSPLVSLPYEQYF

abundance: many
v_gene: TRBV7-9
len: 10
j_gene: TRBJ1-2
d_gene: NA
CDR3nt: TGTGCCAGCAGCAATAGAGGCTACACCTTC
CDR3aa: CASSNRGYTF

abundance: few
v_gene: TRBV20-1
len: 14
j_gene: TRBJ1-2
d_gene: NA
CDR3nt: TGCAGTGCTAGCGGGGCAGGGGCGTCGAAGGGCTACACCTTC
CDR3aa: CSASGAGASKGYTF

abundance: NA
v_gene: TRBV20-1
len: 12
j_gene: TRBJ2-1
d_gene: TRBD1
CDR3nt: TGCAGTGCTAGCGCTGGACAGGCTGAGCAGTTCTTC
CDR3aa: CSASAGQAEQFF

abundance: NA
v_gene: TRBV3-1
len: 16
j_gene: TRBJ2-1
d_gene: TRBD1
CDR3nt: TGTGCCAGCGGCCAAGAGGGACAGGCGAGTATCAATGAGCAGTTCTTC
CDR3aa: CASGQEGQASINEQFF

abundance: few
v_gene: TRBV6-6
len: 14
j_gene: TRBJ2-1
d_gene: NA
CDR3nt: TGTGCCAGCACCCCCAGAGTCGGGTTAGACGAGCAGTTCTTC
CDR3aa: CASTPRVGLDEQFF

abundance: NA
v_gene: TRBV28
len: 13
j_gene: TRBJ1-2
d_gene: NA
CDR3nt: TGTGCCAGCAGTTTATGGGTCCACTATGGCTACACCTTC
CDR3aa: CASSLWVHYGYTF

abundance: once
v_gene: TRBV4-2
len: 15
j_gene: TRBJ2-7
d_gene: NA
CDR3nt: TGTGCCAGCAGCCCAGGACGCTTAACCTACAATGAGCAGTACTTC
CDR3aa: CASSPGRLTYNEQYF

abundance: NA
v_gene: TRBV5-6
len: 12
j_gene: TRBJ2-1
d_gene: TRBD1
CDR3nt: TGTGCCAGCAGCCCTACAGGGGGCAGGCAGTTCTTC
CDR3aa: CASSPTGGRQFF

abundance: NA
v_gene: TRBV20-1
len: 12
j_gene: TRBJ1-1
d_gene: NA
CDR3nt: TGCAGGGCGGAACGACGAAACACTGAAGCTTTCTTT
CDR3aa: CRAERRNTEAFF

abundance: NA
v_gene: TRBV6-6
len: 15
j_gene: TRBJ1-4
d_gene: NA
CDR3nt: TGTGCCAGCAGTTACTCGGCAGCAACTAATGAAAAACTGTTTTTT
CDR3aa: CASSYSAATNEKLFF

abundance: NA
v_gene: TRBV24-1
len: 12
j_gene: TRBJ2-7
d_gene: NA
CDR3nt: TGTGCCACCAGTGATGAGCAGGGGGAGCAGTACTTC
CDR3aa: CATSDEQGEQYF

abundance: NA
v_gene: TRBV5-5
len: 14
j_gene: TRBJ2-2
d_gene: NA
CDR3nt: TGTGCCAGCAGCGACGACGTGAACACCGGGGAGCTGTTTTTT
CDR3aa: CASSDDVNTGELFF

abundance: NA
v_gene: TRBV20-1
len: 13
j_gene: TRBJ1-2
d_gene: TRBD1
CDR3nt: TGCAGTGCACCGCGACAGGGGGCCGATGGCTACACCTTC
CDR3aa: CSAPRQGADGYTF

abundance: few
v_gene: TRBV12-3/TRBV12-4
len: 14
j_gene: TRBJ2-7
d_gene: NA
CDR3nt: TGTGCCAGCAGTTATCCACCGAAGGGATCCGAGCAGTACTTC
CDR3aa: CASSYPPKGSEQYF

abundance: NA
v_gene: TRBV6-5
len: 15
j_gene: TRBJ2-5
d_gene: NA
CDR3nt: TGTGCCAGCAGTTATGTAATAGGGGAAGGGGAGACCCAGTACTTC
CDR3aa: CASSYVIGEGETQYF

abundance: NA
v_gene: TRBV29-1
len: 14
j_gene: TRBJ2-1
d_gene: TRBD2
CDR3nt: TGCAGCGTTGAGACTAGCGGGGACTACAATGAGCAGTTCTTC
CDR3aa: CSVETSGDYNEQFF

abundance: few
v_gene: TRBV7-7
len: 14
j_gene: TRBJ2-7
d_gene: NA
CDR3nt: TGTGCTAGCAGCCCCGGACAGAGTCCCTACGAGCAGTACTTC
CDR3aa: CASSPGQSPYEQYF

abundance: NA
v_gene: TRBV20-1
len: 17
j_gene: TRBJ2-3
d_gene: TRBD2
CDR3nt: TGCAGTGCTCCCGATCCAATTCGCGGGGGGAGCACAGATACGCAGTATTTT
CDR3aa: CSAPDPIRGGSTDTQYF

abundance: NA
v_gene: TRBV9
len: 15
j_gene: TRBJ1-2
d_gene: TRBD1
CDR3nt: TGTGCCAGCAGCGTAGACCCCCAGGGGGCGGATGGCTACACCTTC
CDR3aa: CASSVDPQGADGYTF

abundance: NA
v_gene: TRBV27
len: 16
j_gene: TRBJ2-3
d_gene: TRBD2
CDR3nt: TGTGCCAGCAGTTCCCTTAGCGGGATAAACACAGATACGCAGTATTTT
CDR3aa: CASSSLSGINTDTQYF

abundance: NA
v_gene: TRBV20-1
len: 11
j_gene: TRBJ2-7
d_gene: NA
CDR3nt: TGCAGTGCTAGAGGATCCAACGAGCAGTACTTC
CDR3aa: CSARGSNEQYF

abundance: NA
v_gene: TRBV20-1
len: 14
j_gene: TRBJ2-3
d_gene: NA
CDR3nt: TGCAGTGGAGAGGGGGAAGGGCCCACAGATACGCAGTATTTT
CDR3aa: CSGEGEGPTDTQYF